A selection of T cell receptor beta chains follows, all from one sample in a study of control samples from healthy donors and cancer patients. Assay used: immunoSEQ multiplex PCR; TCRdb lists only in-frame clones, some missing. This table holds around 170,000 clones, more than 80% found once. Sequenced material: blood. The receptors originated from a man under 40 in good health. Each CDR3 is given with its conserved first and last residue. Fields, in order: J gene, CDR3 length, clone size, V gene, D gene, CDR3 DNA, CDR3 protein. A D gene is named only where the DNA matches it firmly. Clone size is stated in some rows and not others, as once, few, many or a class when expanded.

TRBJ1-1 | 13 | . | TRBV7-8 | . | TGTGCCAGCAGCTTCACAGGGAACACTGAAGCTTTCTTT | CASSFTGNTEAFF
TRBJ2-2 | 18 | once | TRBV5-4 | . | TGTGCCAGCAGCTCCCCGTCTATGGGGACACTCGCCACCGGGGAGCTGTTTTTT | CASSSPSMGTLATGELFF
TRBJ1-2 | 14 | once | TRBV2 | . | TGTGCCAGCAGAAACCGGGACACCGCGGGAGGCTACACCTTC | CASRNRDTAGGYTF
TRBJ1-5 | 13 | . | TRBV11-2 | . | TGTGCCAGCAGCTCCTTGGGGGATCAGCCCCAGCATTTT | CASSSLGDQPQHF
TRBJ1-2 | 13 | . | TRBV5-1 | . | TGCGCCAGCAGCTTACAGGGCAACTATGGCTACACCTTC | CASSLQGNYGYTF
TRBJ1-1 | 14 | many | TRBV12-5 | TRBD1 | TGTGCTAGTGGTTTGGGGACAGGGGGAGCTGAAGCTTTCTTT | CASGLGTGGAEAFF
TRBJ1-1 | 13 | . | TRBV18 | . | TGTGCCAGCTCACCACCGGGCATTCAGGAAGCTTTCTTT | CASSPPGIQEAFF
TRBJ1-2 | 15 | . | TRBV30 | . | TGTGCCTGGAGTCTCCAGGGGCGGGGTAACTATGGCTACACCTTC | CAWSLQGRGNYGYTF
TRBJ2-1 | 15 | once | TRBV27 | . | TGTGCCAGCAGTTTGGACAGTATAGGAGGCAATGAGCAGTTCTTC | CASSLDSIGGNEQFF
TRBJ2-7 | 17 | . | TRBV7-8 | . | TGTGCCAGCAGCTTAGTGGGGTTTTCGGGTCGAGATTACGAGCAGTACTTC | CASSLVGFSGRDYEQYF
TRBJ1-2 | 17 | . | TRBV5-1 | . | TGCGCCAGCAGCTTGGCTGGGGTCAGGGCGGTCGATGCTGGCTACACCTTC | CASSLAGVRAVDAGYTF
TRBJ2-1 | 14 | . | TRBV10-2 | . | TGCGCCAGCAGGGATCAGACGACCTACAATGAGCAGTTCTTC | CASRDQTTYNEQFF
TRBJ1-2 | 17 | once | TRBV5-1 | . | TGCGCCAGCAGCTTGGCACAGGGTAGTCTAAGCGGGTACGGCTACACCTTC | CASSLAQGSLSGYGYTF
TRBJ1-2 | 14 | . | TRBV19 | . | TGTGCCAGTAGTATAAGGGACATCGGCTATGGCTACACCTTC | CASSIRDIGYGYTF
TRBJ2-7 | 12 | . | TRBV28 | TRBD1 | TGTCCTCTGGACAGGGTTTCCTACGAGCAGTACTTC | CPLDRVSYEQYF
TRBJ2-7 | 16 | . | TRBV24-1 | . | TGTGCCACCAGTGTTCGGGACTCCCTCAGCTCCTACGAGCAGTACTTC | CATSVRDSLSSYEQYF
TRBJ1-2 | 13 | . | TRBV6-5 | . | TGTGCCAGCAGTCCAATCGGGGGGCATGGCTACACCTTC | CASSPIGGHGYTF
TRBJ1-5 | 18 | . | TRBV6-1 | . | TGTGCCAGCAGTGAGTTATCTCGCAGCTTCCTGGAGAATCAGCCCCAGCATTTT | CASSELSRSFLENQPQHF
TRBJ2-4 | 16 | . | TRBV19 | . | TGTGCCAGTACCACCGTCACCAGGGGGGGGAAAAACATTCAGTACTTC | CASTTVTRGGKNIQYF
TRBJ1-4 | 16 | . | TRBV5-6 | . | TGTGCCAGCAGCCTTTCGGCGGGTTCATCTAATGAAAAACTGTTTTTT | CASSLSAGSSNEKLFF
TRBJ1-1 | 13 | . | TRBV19 | . | TGTGCCAGTAGTATAAAGGGGGTTACTGAAGCTTTCTTT | CASSIKGVTEAFF
TRBJ2-7 | 15 | . | TRBV5-4 | . | TGTGCCAGCAGCTTGCCGTCCAGGGGGGGCTACGAGCAGTACTTC | CASSLPSRGGYEQYF
TRBJ1-5 | 14 | . | TRBV5-5 | . | TGTGCCAGCAGCTTGGGACGACTGGGTCAGCCCCAGCATTTT | CASSLGRLGQPQHF